These 3 T cell receptor beta chains came from one sample sequenced in a study of human T cells and chemical hapten exposure. MiXCR, run by TCRdb on the RACE reads, gives a single entry per CDR3 protein. The table includes roughly 100,000 distinct CDR3 sequences, roughly 12% detected once. Time point noted: pre-sensitization, week 0. The sample's treatment: therapeutic diphenylcyclopropenone sensitization with weekly scalp DPC. The starting material was whole blood, obtained in connection with sensitization to the hapten diphenylcyclopropenone (DPC). The receptors derive from a woman in her forties or fifties with alopecia areata. Some clones in this sample may be carry-over from other donors' samples.

The chain couples TRBV5-1 to TRBJ1-1, with 9 bases identical to TRBD1. Looked up from germline, CDR1 is SGHRS and CDR2 is YFSETQ. This CDR3 comprises 15 residues. Unmatched junction bases numbered 7, after V lost 4 bases and J lost 3 bases. In DNA form, the CDR3 reads TGCGCCAGCAGCGGAGTACAGGGGGCTCACACTGAAGCTTTCTTT. This gives the protein CASSGVQGAHTEAFF.

In this sample, this clonotype turned up many times. This chain joins TRBV28 and TRBJ2-3; TRBD2 agrees at 10 bases. Germline CDR1 and CDR2: MDHEN and SYDVKM. J lost 4 bases, V lost 7 bases, and 5 bases had no gene match. The CDR3 totals 14 residues. In nucleotides, the CDR3 is TGTGCCAGCAAACAAGCGGGGGGGGCAGATACGCAGTATTTT. Protein product: CASKQAGGADTQYF. The complete variable domain, with remaining parts taken from reference TRBV28 and TRBJ2-3, reads DVKVTQSSRYLVKRTGEKVFLECVQDMDHENMFWYRQDPGLGLRLIYFSYDVKMKEKGDIPEGYSVSREKKERFSLILESASTNQTSMYLCASKQAGGADTQYFGPGTRLTVL.

This chain connects TRBV5-1 to TRBJ2-7, with 9 nucleotides matching TRBD1. Germline CDR1 SGHRS, CDR2 YFSETQ. This CDR3 is built from 15 residues. V shed 4 bases and J 5 bases; nucleotides not matched to a gene: 10. CDR3 sequence: CASSRNRDRAHEQYF. In DNA form, the CDR3 reads TGCGCCAGCAGCCGTAACCGGGACAGGGCCCACGAGCAGTACTTC.